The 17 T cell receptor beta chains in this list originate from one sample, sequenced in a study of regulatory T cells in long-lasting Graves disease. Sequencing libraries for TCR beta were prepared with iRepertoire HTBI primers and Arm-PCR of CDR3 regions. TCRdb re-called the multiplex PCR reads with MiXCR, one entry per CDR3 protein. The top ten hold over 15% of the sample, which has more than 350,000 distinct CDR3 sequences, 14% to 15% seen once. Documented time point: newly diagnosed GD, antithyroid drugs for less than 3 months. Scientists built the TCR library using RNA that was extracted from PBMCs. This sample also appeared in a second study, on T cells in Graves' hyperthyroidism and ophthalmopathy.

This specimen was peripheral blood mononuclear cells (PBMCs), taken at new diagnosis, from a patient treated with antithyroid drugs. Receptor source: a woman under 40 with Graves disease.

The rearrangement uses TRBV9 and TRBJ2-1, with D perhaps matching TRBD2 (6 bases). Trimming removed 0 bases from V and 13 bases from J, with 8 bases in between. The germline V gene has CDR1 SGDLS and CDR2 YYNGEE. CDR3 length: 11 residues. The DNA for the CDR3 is TGTGCCAGCAGCGTAGCGGGAGACCAGTTCTTC. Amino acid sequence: CASSVAGDQFF.

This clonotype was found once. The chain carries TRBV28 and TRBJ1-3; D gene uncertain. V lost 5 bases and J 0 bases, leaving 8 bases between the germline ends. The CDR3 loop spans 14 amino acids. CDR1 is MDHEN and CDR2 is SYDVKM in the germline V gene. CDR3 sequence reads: CASSRTVSGNTIYF. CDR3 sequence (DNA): TGTGCCAGCAGTAGGACTGTCTCTGGAAACACCATATATTTT.

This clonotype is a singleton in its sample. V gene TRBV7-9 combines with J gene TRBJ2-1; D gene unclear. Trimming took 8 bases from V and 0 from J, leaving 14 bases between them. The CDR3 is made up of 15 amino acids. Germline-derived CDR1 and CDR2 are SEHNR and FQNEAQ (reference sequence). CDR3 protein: CASSGSGGSYNEQFF. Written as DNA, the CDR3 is TGTGCCAGCTCAGGTTCCGGTGGCTCCTACAATGAGCAGTTCTTC.

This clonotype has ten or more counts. The CDR3 DNA reads as TGTGCCAGCAGCCCCTCAGGGACTAGCGGGAGACTGCAAGAGACCCAGTACTTC. Its translation: CASSPSGTSGRLQETQYF. V usage is TRBV5-4 and J usage is TRBJ2-5; TRBD2 matches 14 bases. V trimming: 4 bases; J trimming: 2 bases; junction bases outside the gene matches: 10. This CDR3 has 18 amino acids. Germline V CDR1 and CDR2: SGHNT, YYREEE (reference sequence).

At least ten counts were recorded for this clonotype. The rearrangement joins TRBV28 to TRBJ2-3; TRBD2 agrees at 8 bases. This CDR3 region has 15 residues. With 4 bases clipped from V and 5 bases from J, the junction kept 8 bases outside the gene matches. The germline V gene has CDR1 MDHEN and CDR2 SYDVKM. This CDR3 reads CASSSSGSRLDTQYF. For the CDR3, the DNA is TGTGCCAGCAGTTCAAGCGGGAGTCGGTTAGATACGCAGTATTTT.

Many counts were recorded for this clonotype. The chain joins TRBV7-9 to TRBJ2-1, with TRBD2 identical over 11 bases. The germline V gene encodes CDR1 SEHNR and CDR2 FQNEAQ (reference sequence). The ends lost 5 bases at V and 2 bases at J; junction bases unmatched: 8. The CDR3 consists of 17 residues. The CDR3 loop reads CASSPGVAGGTYNEQFF. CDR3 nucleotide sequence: TGTGCCAGCAGCCCCGGGGTAGCGGGAGGGACCTACAATGAGCAGTTCTTC.

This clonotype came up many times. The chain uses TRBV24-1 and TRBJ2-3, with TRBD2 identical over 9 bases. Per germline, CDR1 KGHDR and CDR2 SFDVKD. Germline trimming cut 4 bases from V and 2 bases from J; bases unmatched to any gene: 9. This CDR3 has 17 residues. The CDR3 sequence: CATSDPATSGVTDTQYF. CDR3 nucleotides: TGTGCCACCAGTGACCCGGCGACTAGCGGAGTCACAGATACGCAGTATTTT.

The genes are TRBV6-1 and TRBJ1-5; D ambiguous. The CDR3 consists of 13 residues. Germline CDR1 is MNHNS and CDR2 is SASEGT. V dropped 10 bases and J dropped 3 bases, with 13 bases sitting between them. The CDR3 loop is CATIQMANQPQHF. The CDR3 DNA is TGTGCCACCATTCAGATGGCCAATCAGCCCCAGCATTTT.

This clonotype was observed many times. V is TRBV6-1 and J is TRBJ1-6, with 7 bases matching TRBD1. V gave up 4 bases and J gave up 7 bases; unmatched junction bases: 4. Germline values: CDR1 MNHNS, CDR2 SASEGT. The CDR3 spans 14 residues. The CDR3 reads CASSGTGENSPLHF. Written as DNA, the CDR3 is TGTGCCAGCAGTGGGACAGGCGAAAATTCACCCCTCCACTTT.

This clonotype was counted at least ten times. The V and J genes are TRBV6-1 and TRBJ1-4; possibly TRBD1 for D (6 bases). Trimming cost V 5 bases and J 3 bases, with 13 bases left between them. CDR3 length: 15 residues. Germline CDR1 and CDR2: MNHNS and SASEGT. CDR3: CASSRVDSSNEKLFF. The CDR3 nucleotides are TGTGCCAGCAGTCGCGTGGACAGCTCTAATGAAAAACTGTTTTTT.

The CDR3 loop is CSAPGLALTDTQYF. DNA for the CDR3: TGCAGTGCTCCCGGACTGGCCCTCACAGATACGCAGTATTTT. The chain has TRBV20-1 and TRBJ2-3, with TRBD2 as a possible D gene (5 bases). V was pared by 5 bases and J by 2 bases, with 14 bases between. Germline V CDR1 and CDR2: DFQATT, SNEGSKA (reference sequence). The CDR3 covers 14 residues.

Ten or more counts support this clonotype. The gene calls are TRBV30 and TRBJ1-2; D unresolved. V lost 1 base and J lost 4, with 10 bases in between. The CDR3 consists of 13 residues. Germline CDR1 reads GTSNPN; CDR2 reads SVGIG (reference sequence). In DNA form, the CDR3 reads TGTGCCTGGAGTGGGAGTTCCGGCTATGGCTACACCTTC. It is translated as CAWSGSSGYGYTF.

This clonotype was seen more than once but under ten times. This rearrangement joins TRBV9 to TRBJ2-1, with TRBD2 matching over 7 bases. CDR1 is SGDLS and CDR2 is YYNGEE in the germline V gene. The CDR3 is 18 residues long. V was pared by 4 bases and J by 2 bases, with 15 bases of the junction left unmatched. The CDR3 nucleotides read TGTGCCAGCAGCACTGGGAGGGTACTAGAGCCGACCTACAATGAGCAGTTCTTC. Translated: CASSTGRVLEPTYNEQFF. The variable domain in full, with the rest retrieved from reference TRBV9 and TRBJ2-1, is DSGVTQTPKHLITATGQRVTLRCSPRSGDLSVYWYQQSLDQGLQFLIQYYNGEERAKGNILERFSAQQFPDLHSELNLSSLELGDSALYFCASSTGRVLEPTYNEQFFGPGTRLTVL.

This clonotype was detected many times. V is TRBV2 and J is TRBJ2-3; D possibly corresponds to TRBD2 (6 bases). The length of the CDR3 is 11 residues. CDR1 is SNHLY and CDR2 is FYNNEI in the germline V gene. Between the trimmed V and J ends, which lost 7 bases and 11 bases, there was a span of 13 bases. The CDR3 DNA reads TGTGCCAGCATGTCTAGCGTTGAGCAGTATTTT. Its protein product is CASMSSVEQYF.

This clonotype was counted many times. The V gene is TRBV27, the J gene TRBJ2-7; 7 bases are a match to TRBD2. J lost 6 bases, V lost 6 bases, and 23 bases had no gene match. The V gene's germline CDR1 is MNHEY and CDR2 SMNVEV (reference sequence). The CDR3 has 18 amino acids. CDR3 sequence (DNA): TGTGCCAGCAGCACCTCCCTTTTTCTGTGGGAGGGAGGGTCCGAGCAGTACTTC. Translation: CASSTSLFLWEGGSEQYF.

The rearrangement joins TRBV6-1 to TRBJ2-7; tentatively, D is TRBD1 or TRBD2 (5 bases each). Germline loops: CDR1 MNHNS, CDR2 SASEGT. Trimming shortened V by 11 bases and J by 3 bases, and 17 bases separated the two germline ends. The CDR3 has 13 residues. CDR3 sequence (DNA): TGTGCCTCGAGGGACCCGGCCCGCTACGAGCAGTACTTC. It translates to CASRDPARYEQYF.

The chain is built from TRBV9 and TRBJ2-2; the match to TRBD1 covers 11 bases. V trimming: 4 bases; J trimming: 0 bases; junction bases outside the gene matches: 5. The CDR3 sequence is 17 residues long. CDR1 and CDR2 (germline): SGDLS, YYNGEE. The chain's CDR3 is CASSPGTGGTNTGELFF. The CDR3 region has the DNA TGTGCCAGCAGCCCCGGGACAGGGGGAACGAACACCGGGGAGCTGTTTTTT.